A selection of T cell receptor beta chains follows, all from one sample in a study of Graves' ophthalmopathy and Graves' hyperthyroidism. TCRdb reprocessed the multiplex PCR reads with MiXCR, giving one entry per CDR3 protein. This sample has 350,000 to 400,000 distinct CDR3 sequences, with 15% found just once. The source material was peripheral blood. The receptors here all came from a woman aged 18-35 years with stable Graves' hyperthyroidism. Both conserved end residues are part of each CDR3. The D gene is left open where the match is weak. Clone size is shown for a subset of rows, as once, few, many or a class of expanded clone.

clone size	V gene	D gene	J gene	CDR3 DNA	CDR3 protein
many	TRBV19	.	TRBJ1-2	TGTGCCAGTAAGGAGACAGGTGCCAACTATGGCTACACCTTC	CASKETGANYGYTF
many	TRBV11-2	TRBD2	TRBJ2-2	TGTGCCAGCACCTACCCCGGGAGGTCCAACACCGGGGAGCTGTTTTTT	CASTYPGRSNTGELFF
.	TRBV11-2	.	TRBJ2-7	TGTGCCAGCAGCTTAGGGGTTGGAGGGGGCGCACCCGAGCAGTACTTC	CASSLGVGGGAPEQYF
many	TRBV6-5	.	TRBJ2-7	TGTGCCAGCACCTCCGGGTCTTCCTACGAGCAGTACTTC	CASTSGSSYEQYF
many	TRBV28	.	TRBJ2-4	TGTGCCAGCAGTTTCGAAGATTGGTTACTAGCCAAAAACATTCAGTACTTC	CASSFEDWLLAKNIQYF
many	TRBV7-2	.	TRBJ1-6	TGTGCCAGCAGCTCCCTTGGCGGGGCTAATAATTCACCCCTCCACTTT	CASSSLGGANNSPLHF
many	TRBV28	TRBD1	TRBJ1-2	TGTGCCAGCAGGGACAGGGGGACCCCTAACTATGGCTACACCTTC	CASRDRGTPNYGYTF
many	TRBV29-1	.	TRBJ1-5	TGCAGCGCCGGGACGGCCCCTAATCAGCCCCAGCATTTT	CSAGTAPNQPQHF
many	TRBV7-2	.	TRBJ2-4	TGTGCCAGCAGCTTAGGGCGTCTCGGCAAAAACATTCAGTACTTC	CASSLGRLGKNIQYF
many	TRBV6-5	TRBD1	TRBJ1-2	TGTGCCAGCAGTTACAATCAACAGGGGGGAGGCTACACCTTC	CASSYNQQGGGYTF
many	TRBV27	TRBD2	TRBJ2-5	TGTGCCAGCAGTTTAACTCGACCGGGACTAGCGATCCAAGAGACCCAGTACTTC	CASSLTRPGLAIQETQYF
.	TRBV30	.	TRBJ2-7	TGTGCCTGGCATACCGGGACACCACCCAGGGAGCAGTACTTC	CAWHTGTPPREQYF
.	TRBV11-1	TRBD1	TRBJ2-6	TGTGCCAGCAGCTTCGGACAGGGCCTCTCTGGGGCCAACGTCCTGACTTTC	CASSFGQGLSGANVLTF
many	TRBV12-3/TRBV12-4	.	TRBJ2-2	TGTGCCAGCAGTTTTTTCGGCGGCACCGGGGAGCTGTTTTTT	CASSFFGGTGELFF
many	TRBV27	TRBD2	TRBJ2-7	TGTGCCAGCAGTTTTGCGGGGGGGACGAGGGAGCAGTACTTC	CASSFAGGTREQYF
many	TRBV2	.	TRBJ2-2	TGTGCCAGCAGTGATTGGGCCAGGCCCACCGGGGAGCTGTTTTTT	CASSDWARPTGELFF
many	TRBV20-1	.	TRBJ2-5	TGCAGTGCTGACCGGGGTTCCCAAGAGACCCAGTACTTC	CSADRGSQETQYF
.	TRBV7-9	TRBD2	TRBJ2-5	TGTGCCAGCAGCCCCCGGGGGGGCCGAGAGACCCAGTACTTC	CASSPRGGRETQYF
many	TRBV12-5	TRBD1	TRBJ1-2	TGTGCTAGTGGTTTGCCAGGACAGGGGGCGCGTCGAGGCTACACCTTC	CASGLPGQGARRGYTF
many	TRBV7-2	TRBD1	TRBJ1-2	TGTGCCAGCAGCCCCGGGACAGGGCGCTACACCTTC	CASSPGTGRYTF
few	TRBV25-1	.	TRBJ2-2	TGTGCCAGCAGTGAAATCTCTACGGGAGCCGGGGAGCTGTTTTTT	CASSEISTGAGELFF
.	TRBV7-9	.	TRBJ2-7	TGTGCCAGCAGCTATGAACAGGAGAAGCAGTACTTC	CASSYEQEKQYF
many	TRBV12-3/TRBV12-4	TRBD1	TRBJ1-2	TGTGCCAGCAGTTTGGCGGGGCAGGGGGGCCCCTATGGCTACACCTTC	CASSLAGQGGPYGYTF
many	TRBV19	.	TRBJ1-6	TGTGCCAGTAGCCCAATCTCACTACAGGGATCTGTCCATAATTCACCCCTCCACTTT	CASSPISLQGSVHNSPLHF
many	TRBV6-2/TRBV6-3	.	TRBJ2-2	TGTGCCAGCAGTTACTCGAAACGGGGGCGGGACACCGGGGAGCTGTTTTTT	CASSYSKRGRDTGELFF
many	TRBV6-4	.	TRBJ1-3	TGTGCCAGCAGCCCCCTCCCGGGAGGAATCTCTGGAAACACCATATATTTT	CASSPLPGGISGNTIYF
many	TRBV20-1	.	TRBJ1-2	TGCAGTGCCCCATCGGACGGGGCCTTCTATGGCTACACCTTC	CSAPSDGAFYGYTF
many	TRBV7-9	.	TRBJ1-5	TGTGCCAGCAGCTTTGGCGGGGTTGGGAGCAATCAGCCCCAGCATTTT	CASSFGGVGSNQPQHF
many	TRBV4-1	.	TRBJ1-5	TGCGCCAGCAGCCAAGATGTGAACCAGCCCCAGCATTTT	CASSQDVNQPQHF
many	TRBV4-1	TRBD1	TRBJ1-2	TGCGCCAGCAGCCAAGAGTGGGGACAGGGAGTCAATGGCTACACCTTC	CASSQEWGQGVNGYTF
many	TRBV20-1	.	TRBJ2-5	TGCAGTGCTAGAGTTGGTGGGTCCCTCCAAGAGACCCAGTACTTC	CSARVGGSLQETQYF
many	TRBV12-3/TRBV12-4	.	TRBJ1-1	TGTGCCAGCAGAAGAAACAGGGCCGAGACTGAAGCTTTCTTT	CASRRNRAETEAFF
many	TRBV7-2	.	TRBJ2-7	TGTGCCAGCAAATTTTTTACAGGGAACGAGCAGTACTTC	CASKFFTGNEQYF
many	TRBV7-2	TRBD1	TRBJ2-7	TGTGCCAGCAGCGGGCCGGGACAGGGAATACGCGAGCAGTACTTC	CASSGPGQGIREQYF
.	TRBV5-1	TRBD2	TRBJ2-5	TGCGCCAGCAGCCACCTCGGGCAGCGGGAGGAGACCCAGTACTTC	CASSHLGQREETQYF
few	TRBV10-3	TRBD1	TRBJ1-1	TGTGCCATCAGTGGAGACAGGGCCAACACTGAAGCTTTCTTT	CAISGDRANTEAFF
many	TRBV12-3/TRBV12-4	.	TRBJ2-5	TGTGCCAGCAGTTTAGCGCGGAGACAAGAGACCCAGTACTTC	CASSLARRQETQYF
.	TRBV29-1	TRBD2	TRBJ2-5	TGCAGCGTTGCGGCGGGGGGTCGCCAAGAGACCCAGTACTTC	CSVAAGGRQETQYF
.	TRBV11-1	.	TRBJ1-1	TGTGCCAGCAGCCTTCATGTTGGGATCATGAACACTGAAGCTTTCTTT	CASSLHVGIMNTEAFF
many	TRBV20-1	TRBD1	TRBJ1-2	TGCAGTGCCCACCGATGGGGCAGGGGGCCCTATGGCTACACCTTC	CSAHRWGRGPYGYTF
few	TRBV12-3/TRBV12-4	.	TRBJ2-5	TGTGCCAGCAGTTTCTTCGTTGGAGGCCAAGAGACCCAGTACTTC	CASSFFVGGQETQYF
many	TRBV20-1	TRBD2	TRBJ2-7	TGCAGTGCGTTCTCCCCGGGACTAGCGGGGGCTTTCTTC	CSAFSPGLAGAFF
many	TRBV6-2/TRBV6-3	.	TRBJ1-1	TGTGCCAGCAGTTCCAGATACACTGAAGCTTTCTTT	CASSSRYTEAFF
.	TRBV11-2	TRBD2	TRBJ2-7	TGTGCCAGCACCGGGACTAGCGGGAGCCGGGAGCAGTACTTC	CASTGTSGSREQYF
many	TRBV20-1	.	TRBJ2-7	TGCAGTGCTAGTAGGACCGCCTTTGGGGAGCAGTACTTC	CSASRTAFGEQYF
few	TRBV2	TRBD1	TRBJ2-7	TGTGCCAGCAGGCTTGACAGGGCTAACTCCTACGAGCAGTACTTC	CASRLDRANSYEQYF
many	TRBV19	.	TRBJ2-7	TGTGCCAGTATGGAGACAGGAACAGGTTTCTCCTACGAGCAGTACTTC	CASMETGTGFSYEQYF
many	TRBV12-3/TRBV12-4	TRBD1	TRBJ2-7	TGTGCCAGCAGTCCCTCGACAGGGACCTACGAGCAGTACTTC	CASSPSTGTYEQYF
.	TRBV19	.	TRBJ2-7	TGTGCCAGTAGTATAGGAAGGGGACTCTACGAGCAGTACTTC	CASSIGRGLYEQYF
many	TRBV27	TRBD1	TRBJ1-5	TGTGCCACCGGGGACAGGCCTCAGCCCCAGCATTTT	CATGDRPQPQHF
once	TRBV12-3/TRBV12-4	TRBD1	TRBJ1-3	TGTGCCAGCAGGCCCGGGACAGCCTCTGGAAACACCATATATTTT	CASRPGTASGNTIYF
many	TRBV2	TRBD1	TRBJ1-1	TGTGCCAGCAGTGTGGTAGGGGGCGCGGGTACTGAAGCTTTCTTT	CASSVVGGAGTEAFF
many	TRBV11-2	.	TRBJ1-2	TGTGCCAGCAGGACAGGCACTAACTATGGCTACACCTTC	CASRTGTNYGYTF
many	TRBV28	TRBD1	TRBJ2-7	TGTGCCAGCAGGCTACAGGGGGGTATGGACGAGCAGTACTTC	CASRLQGGMDEQYF
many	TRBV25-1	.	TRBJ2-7	TGTGCCAGCAGTGAATCATGGCGCAGTCCCTACGAGCAGTACTTC	CASSESWRSPYEQYF
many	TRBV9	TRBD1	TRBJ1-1	TGTGCCAGCAGCGTAGTGGTAGGGGGCATCACTGAAGCTTTCTTT	CASSVVVGGITEAFF
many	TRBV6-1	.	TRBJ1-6	TGTGCCAGCACTAATGGGGTTGGTTCACCCCTCCACTTT	CASTNGVGSPLHF